This TCR beta chain originates from a study of tumor and adjacent non-tumor tissue in lung cancer. Findings of the study overall: Tumor repertoires had a smaller top 100 clone share than normal lung.

RNA was extracted from bulk tissue without any cell sorting. Between August and November 2014, newly diagnosed, chemotherapy-naive lung cancer patients underwent thoracic surgery in China. Three rounds of nested PCR, following a modified ARM-PCR protocol, produced the TCRbeta library. TCRdb re-called the multiplex PCR reads through MiXCR, storing one row per CDR3 protein. The data contain about 93,000 distinct CDR3 sequences, about 70% of them singletons. Worth noting for this clonotype: Its target is unknown.

The ends were cut back, 5 bases at V and 6 bases at J, with 11 bases in the middle. The CDR3 is 12 amino acids. Germline values: CDR1 SGHAT, CDR2 FQNNGV. The V gene is TRBV11-2, the J gene TRBJ2-7; the D gene is possibly TRBD1 (7 bases). Sample: lung tumor tissue. This TCR was recovered from a man aged 55 to 70 with non-small cell lung cancer. CDR3 sequence (DNA): TGTGCCAGCAGCAACCAGGGGGGCGAGCAGTACTTC. It codes for CASSNQGGEQYF. The variable domain in full, with the rest retrieved from reference TRBV11-2 and TRBJ2-7, is EAGVAQSPRYKIIEKRQSVAFWCNPISGHATLYWYQQILGQGPKLLIQFQNNGVVDDSQLPKDRFSAERLKGVDSTLKIQPAKLEDSAVYLCASSNQGGEQYFGPGTRLTVT.